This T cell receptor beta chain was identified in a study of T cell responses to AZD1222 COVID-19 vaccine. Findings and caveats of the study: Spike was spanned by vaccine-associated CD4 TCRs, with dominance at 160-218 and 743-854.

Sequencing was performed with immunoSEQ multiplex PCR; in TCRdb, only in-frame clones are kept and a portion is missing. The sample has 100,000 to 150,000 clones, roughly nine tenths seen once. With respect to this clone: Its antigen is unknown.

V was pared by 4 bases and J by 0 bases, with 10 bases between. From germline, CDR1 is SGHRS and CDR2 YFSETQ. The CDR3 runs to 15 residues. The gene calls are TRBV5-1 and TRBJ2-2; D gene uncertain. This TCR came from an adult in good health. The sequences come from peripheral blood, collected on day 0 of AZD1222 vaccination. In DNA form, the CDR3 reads TGCGCCAGCAGCCTTATGGACCCGAACACCGGGGAGCTGTTTTTT. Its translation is CASSLMDPNTGELFF.